This T cell receptor (beta chain) is from a study of shared clonotypes between healthy human individuals. Study-wide results and caveats: Estimated richness was generally greater in naive than memory subsets.

Notes on this clone: The antigen is unknown.

The CDR3 runs to 19 residues. Germline V lookup: CDR1 SGHDN, CDR2 FVKESK. The junction had 18 bases not matched to a gene; V was cut back by 0 bases and J by 8 bases. Some clones are missing from TCRdb's copy, which holds only in-frame ones; the method was immunoSEQ multiplex PCR. The table has hundreds of thousands of clones, 97% seen once. Input material: naive CD4+ T cells sorted from blood. Subset denoted: CD45RA+ positively selected. The V call is TRBV14, the J call TRBJ2-3, with 9 bases identical to TRBD2. This TCR was recovered from a woman in her thirties in good health. CDR3 residues: CASSQDSELAGTRGSTQYF. The CDR3 DNA follows: TGTGCCAGCAGCCAAGATAGTGAGCTAGCGGGAACGAGGGGGAGTACGCAGTATTTT. Complete variable domain (other parts from reference TRBV14 and TRBJ2-3): EAGVTQFPSHSVIEKGQTVTLRCDPISGHDNLYWYRRVMGKEIKFLLHFVKESKQDESGMPNNRFLAERTGGTYSTLKVQPAELEDSGVYFCASSQDSELAGTRGSTQYFGPGTRLTVL.